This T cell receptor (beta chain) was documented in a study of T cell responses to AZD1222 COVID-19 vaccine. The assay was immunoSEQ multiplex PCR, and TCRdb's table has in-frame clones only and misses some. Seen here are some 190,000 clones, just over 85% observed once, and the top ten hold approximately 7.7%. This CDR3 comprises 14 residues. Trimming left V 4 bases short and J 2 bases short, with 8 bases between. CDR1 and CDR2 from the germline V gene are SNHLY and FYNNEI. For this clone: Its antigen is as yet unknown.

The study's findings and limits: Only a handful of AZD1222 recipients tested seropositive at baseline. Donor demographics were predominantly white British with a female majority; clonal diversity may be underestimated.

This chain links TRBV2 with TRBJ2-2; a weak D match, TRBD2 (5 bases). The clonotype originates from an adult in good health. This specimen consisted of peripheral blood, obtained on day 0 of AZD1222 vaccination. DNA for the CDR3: TGTGCCAGCAGTGCGGGATACAACACCGGGGAGCTGTTTTTT. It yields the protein CASSAGYNTGELFF.